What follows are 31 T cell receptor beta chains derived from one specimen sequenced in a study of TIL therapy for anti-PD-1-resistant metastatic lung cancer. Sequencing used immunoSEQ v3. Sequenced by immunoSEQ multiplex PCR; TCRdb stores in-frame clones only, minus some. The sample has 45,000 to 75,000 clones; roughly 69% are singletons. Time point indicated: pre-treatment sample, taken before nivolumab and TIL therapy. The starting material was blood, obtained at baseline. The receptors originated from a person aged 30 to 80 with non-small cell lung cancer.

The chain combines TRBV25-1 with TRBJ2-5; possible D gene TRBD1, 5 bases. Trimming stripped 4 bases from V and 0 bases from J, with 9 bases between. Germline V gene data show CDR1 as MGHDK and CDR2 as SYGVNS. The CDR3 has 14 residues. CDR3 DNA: TGTGCCAGCAGTGCATACAGGTACCAAGAGACCCAGTACTTC. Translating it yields CASSAYRYQETQYF.

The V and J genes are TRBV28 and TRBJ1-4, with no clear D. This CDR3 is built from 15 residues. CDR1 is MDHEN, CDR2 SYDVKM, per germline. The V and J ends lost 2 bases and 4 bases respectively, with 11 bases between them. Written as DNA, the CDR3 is TGTGCCAGCAGTTTAGGCGGACTGCTTAATGAAAAACTGTTTTTT. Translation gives CASSLGGLLNEKLFF.

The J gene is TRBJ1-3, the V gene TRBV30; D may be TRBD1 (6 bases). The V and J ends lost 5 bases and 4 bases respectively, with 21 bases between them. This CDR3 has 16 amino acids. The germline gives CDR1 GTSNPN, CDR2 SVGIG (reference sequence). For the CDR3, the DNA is TGTGCCTGGGCCCTCAGACTACAGGGAGCAGGAAACACCATATATTTT. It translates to CAWALRLQGAGNTIYF.

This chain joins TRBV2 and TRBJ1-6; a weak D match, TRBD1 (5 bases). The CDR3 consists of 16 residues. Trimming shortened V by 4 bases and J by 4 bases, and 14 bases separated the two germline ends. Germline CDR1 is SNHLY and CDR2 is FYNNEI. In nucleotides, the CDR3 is TGTGCCAGCAGTGTTCGGGGGGGTTTTTATAATTCACCCCTCCACTTT. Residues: CASSVRGGFYNSPLHF.

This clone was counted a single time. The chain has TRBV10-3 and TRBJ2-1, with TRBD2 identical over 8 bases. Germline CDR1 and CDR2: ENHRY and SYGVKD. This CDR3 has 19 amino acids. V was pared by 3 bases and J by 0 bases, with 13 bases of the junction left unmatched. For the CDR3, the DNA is TGTGCCATCAGTGACCCCGGGGGTAGCGGGGAGAGCTCCTACAATGAGCAGTTCTTC. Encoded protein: CAISDPGGSGESSYNEQFF.

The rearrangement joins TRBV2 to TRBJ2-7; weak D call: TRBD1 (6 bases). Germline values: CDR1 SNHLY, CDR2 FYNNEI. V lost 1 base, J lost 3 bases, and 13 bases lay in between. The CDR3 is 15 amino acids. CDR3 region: CASSEGAGVFYEQYF. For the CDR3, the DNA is TGTGCCAGCAGTGAAGGGGCAGGGGTTTTCTACGAGCAGTACTTC.

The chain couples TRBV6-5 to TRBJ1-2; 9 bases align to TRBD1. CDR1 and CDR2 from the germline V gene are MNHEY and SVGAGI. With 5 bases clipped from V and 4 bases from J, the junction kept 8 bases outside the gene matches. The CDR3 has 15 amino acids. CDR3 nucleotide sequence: TGTGCCAGCAGTCCGACAGGGGGTATGAGCTATGGCTACACCTTC. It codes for CASSPTGGMSYGYTF.

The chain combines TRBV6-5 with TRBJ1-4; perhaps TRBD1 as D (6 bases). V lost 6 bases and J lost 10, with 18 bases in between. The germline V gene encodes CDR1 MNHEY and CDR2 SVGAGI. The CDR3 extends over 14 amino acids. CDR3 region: CASSRDRRVGKLFF. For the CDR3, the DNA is TGTGCCAGCAGCCGCGACAGGCGCGTGGGAAAACTGTTTTTT.

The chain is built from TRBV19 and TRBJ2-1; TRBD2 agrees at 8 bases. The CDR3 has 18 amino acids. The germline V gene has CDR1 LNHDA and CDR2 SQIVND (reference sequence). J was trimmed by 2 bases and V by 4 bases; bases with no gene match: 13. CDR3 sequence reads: CASSNLPGTRGTYNEQFF. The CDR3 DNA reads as TGTGCCAGTAGTAACTTACCCGGGACTAGGGGAACCTACAATGAGCAGTTCTTC.

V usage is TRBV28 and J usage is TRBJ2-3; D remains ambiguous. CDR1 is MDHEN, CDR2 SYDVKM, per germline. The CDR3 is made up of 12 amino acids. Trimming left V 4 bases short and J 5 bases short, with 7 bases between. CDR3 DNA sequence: TGTGCCAGCAGTTCAGTCGGAGATACGCAGTATTTT. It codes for CASSSVGDTQYF. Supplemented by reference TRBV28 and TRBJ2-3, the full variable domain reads DVKVTQSSRYLVKRTGEKVFLECVQDMDHENMFWYRQDPGLGLRLIYFSYDVKMKEKGDIPEGYSVSREKKERFSLILESASTNQTSMYLCASSSVGDTQYFGPGTRLTVL.

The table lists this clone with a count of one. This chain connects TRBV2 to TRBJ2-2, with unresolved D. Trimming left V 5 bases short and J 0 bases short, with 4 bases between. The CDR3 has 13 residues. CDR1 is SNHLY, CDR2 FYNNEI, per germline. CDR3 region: CASSQPNTGELFF. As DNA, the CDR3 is TGTGCCAGCAGTCAACCGAACACCGGGGAGCTGTTTTTT.

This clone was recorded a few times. For the CDR3, the DNA is TGTGCCACCGCCAGGGGGTCTGGGGCCAACGTCCTGACTTTC. Translated, it gives CATARGSGANVLTF. J is TRBJ2-6 and V is TRBV14; 7 bases are shared with TRBD1. CDR3 length: 14 residues. Germline V gives CDR1 SGHDN, CDR2 FVKESK. Losses at the gene ends were 10 bases for V and 1 base for J; bases not matched to a gene: 4.

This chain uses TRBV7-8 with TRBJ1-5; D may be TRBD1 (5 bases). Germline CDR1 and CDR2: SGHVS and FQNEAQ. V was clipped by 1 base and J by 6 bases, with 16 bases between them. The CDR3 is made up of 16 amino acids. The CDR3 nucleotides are TGTGCCAGCAGCTTAGTCCCCGGGGCCGGTAGTCAGCCCCAGCATTTT. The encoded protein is CASSLVPGAGSQPQHF.

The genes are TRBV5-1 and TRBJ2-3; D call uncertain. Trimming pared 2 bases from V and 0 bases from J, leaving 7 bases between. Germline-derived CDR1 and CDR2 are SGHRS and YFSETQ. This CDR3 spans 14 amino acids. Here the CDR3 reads CASSFPASTDTQYF. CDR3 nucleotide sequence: TGCGCCAGCAGCTTCCCCGCTAGCACAGATACGCAGTATTTT.

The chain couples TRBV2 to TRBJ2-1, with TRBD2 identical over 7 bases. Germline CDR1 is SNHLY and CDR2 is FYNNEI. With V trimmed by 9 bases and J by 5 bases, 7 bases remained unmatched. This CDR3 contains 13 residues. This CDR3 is CASWGLPDNEQFF. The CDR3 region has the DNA TGTGCCAGTTGGGGACTACCTGACAATGAGCAGTTCTTC.

CDR3 sequence reads: CASSVNRKQFF. In DNA form, the CDR3 reads TGTGCCAGCAGTGTAAACAGGAAGCAGTTCTTC. This chain connects TRBV6-1 to TRBJ2-1, with D perhaps matching TRBD1 (5 bases). V lost 4 bases and J lost 11, with 9 bases in between. Per the germline V gene, CDR1 is MNHNS and CDR2 is SASEGT. The CDR3 is 11 amino acids.

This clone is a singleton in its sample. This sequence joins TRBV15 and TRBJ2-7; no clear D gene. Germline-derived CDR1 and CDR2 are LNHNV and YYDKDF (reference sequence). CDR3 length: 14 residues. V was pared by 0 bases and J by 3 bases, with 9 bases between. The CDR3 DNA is TGTGCCACCAGCAGAGATGTAATGAACTACGAGCAGTACTTC. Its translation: CATSRDVMNYEQYF.

The CDR3 DNA reads TGTGCCAGCTTCGCGACAGCGGGGGCCTTCAATGAGCAGTTCTTC. Encoded protein: CASFATAGAFNEQFF. This chain joins TRBV6-1 and TRBJ2-1; TRBD2 matches at 8 bases. The germline V gene encodes CDR1 MNHNS and CDR2 SASEGT. This CDR3 comprises 15 residues. Trimming took 8 bases from V and 6 from J; bases not matched to a gene: 12.

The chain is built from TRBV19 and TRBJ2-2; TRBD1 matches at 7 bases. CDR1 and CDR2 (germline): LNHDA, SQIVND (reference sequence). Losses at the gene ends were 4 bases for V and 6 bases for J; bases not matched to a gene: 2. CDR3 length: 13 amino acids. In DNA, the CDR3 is TGTGCCAGTAGTAGCGACAGGGCCGGGGAGCTGTTTTTT. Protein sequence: CASSSDRAGELFF.

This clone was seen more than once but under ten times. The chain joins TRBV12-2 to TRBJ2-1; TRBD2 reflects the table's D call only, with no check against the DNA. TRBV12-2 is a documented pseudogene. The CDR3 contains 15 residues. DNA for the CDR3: TGTGCAAGTCGCTTAGAATCGATGGAGCGGGGTGAGCAGTTCTTC. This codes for CASRLESMERGEQFF.

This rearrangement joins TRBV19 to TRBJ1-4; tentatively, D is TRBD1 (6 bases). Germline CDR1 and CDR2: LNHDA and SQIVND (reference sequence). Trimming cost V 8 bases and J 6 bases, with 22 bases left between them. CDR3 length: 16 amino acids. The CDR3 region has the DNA TGTGCCAGTCGCACCGGGGGCCTCCATGAGGATGAAAAACTGTTTTTT. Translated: CASRTGGLHEDEKLFF.

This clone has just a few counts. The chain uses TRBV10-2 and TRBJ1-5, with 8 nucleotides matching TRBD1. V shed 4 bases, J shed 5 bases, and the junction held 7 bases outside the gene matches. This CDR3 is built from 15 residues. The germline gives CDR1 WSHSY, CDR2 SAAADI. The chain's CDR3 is CASSGIQGVHQPQHF. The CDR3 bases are TGCGCCAGCAGTGGGATACAGGGGGTTCATCAGCCCCAGCATTTT.

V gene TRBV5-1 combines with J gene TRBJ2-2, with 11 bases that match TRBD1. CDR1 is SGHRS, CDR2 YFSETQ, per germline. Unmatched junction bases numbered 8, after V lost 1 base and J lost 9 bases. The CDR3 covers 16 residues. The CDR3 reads CASSLSSGQGDRELFF. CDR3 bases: TGCGCCAGCAGCTTGAGTTCGGGACAGGGGGACCGGGAGCTGTTTTTT.

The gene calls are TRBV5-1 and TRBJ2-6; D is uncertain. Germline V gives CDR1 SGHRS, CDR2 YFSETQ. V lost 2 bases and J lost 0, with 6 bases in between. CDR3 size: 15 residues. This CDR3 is CASSFFLSGANVLTF. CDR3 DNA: TGCGCCAGCAGCTTCTTTCTCTCTGGGGCCAACGTCCTGACTTTC.

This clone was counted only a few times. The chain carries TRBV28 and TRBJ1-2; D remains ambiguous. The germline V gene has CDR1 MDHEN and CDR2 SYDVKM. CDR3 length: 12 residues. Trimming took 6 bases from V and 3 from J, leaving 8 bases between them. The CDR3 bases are TGTGCCAGCAGGGAGCAGGACTATGGCTACACCTTC. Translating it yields CASREQDYGYTF.

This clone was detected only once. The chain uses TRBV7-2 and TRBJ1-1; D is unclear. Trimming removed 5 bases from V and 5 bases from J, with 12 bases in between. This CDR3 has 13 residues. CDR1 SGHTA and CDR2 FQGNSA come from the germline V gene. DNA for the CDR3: TGTGCCAGCAGCCCGTCCCGGGAAACTGAAGCTTTCTTT. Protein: CASSPSRETEAFF.

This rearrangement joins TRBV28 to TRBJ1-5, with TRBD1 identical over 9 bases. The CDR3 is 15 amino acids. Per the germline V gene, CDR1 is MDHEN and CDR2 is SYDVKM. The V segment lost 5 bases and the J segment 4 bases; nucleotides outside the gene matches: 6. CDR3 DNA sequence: TGTGCCAGCAGTCGTTGGACAGGGGAAAATCAGCCCCAGCATTTT. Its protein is CASSRWTGENQPQHF. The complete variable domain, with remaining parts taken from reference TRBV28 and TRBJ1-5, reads DVKVTQSSRYLVKRTGEKVFLECVQDMDHENMFWYRQDPGLGLRLIYFSYDVKMKEKGDIPEGYSVSREKKERFSLILESASTNQTSMYLCASSRWTGENQPQHFGDGTRLSIL.

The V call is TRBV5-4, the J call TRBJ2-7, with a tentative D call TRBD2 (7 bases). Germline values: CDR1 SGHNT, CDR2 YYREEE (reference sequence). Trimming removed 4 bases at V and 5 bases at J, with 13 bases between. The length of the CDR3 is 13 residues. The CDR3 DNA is TGTGCCAGCAGCCTCGGGGGGCAGGACGAGCAGTACTTC. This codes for CASSLGGQDEQYF.

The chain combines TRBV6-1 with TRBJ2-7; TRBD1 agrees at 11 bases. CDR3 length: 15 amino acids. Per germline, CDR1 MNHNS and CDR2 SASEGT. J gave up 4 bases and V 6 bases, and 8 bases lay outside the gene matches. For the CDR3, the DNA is TGTGCCAGCAGCAAAGTAGGACAGGGGGCTTACGAGCAGTACTTC. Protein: CASSKVGQGAYEQYF.

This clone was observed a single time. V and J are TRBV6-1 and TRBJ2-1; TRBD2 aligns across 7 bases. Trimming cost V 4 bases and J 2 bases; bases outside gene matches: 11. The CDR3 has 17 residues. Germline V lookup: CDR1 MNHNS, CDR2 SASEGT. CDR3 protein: CASSALQRGPAYNEQFF. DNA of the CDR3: TGTGCCAGCAGTGCCCTCCAGCGGGGCCCGGCCTACAATGAGCAGTTCTTC.

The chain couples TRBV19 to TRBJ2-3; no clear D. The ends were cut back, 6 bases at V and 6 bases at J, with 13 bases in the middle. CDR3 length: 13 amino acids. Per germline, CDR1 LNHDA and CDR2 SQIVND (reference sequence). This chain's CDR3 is CASSNVWADTQYF. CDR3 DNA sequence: TGTGCCAGTAGCAATGTGTGGGCCGATACGCAGTATTTT.